Ten or more counts support the clone carrying this T cell receptor beta chain. Arm-PCR with iRepertoire HTBI primers amplified the CDR3 regions for these TCR beta libraries. TCRdb re-analysed the multiplex PCR reads in MiXCR, keeping a single row per CDR3 protein. The sample has 250,000 or so distinct CDR3 sequences; about 18% are singletons. This entry is derived from a study of regulatory T cells in long-lasting Graves disease. Indicated time point: newly diagnosed GD, antithyroid drugs for less than 3 months. The TCR library was prepared using RNA isolated from PBMCs. The germline CDR1 and CDR2 sequences are SGHTA and FQGNSA. Losses at the gene ends were 6 bases for V and 15 bases for J; bases not matched to a gene: 9. This CDR3 region has 14 residues. The same sample was also studied in work on T cells in Graves' hyperthyroidism and ophthalmopathy. From that study: Clonotypes that were expanded in thyroid above 0.001 mostly appeared in blood too.

V gene TRBV7-2 combines with J gene TRBJ2-1, with TRBD2 identical over 15 bases. Sequenced material: peripheral blood mononuclear cells (PBMCs), taken at new diagnosis, from a patient treated with antithyroid drugs. The receptor was isolated from a woman aged 25 to 39 with Graves disease. The CDR3 DNA reads TGTGCCAGCAGAACCGGGACTAGCGGGGGGTCCCTGTTCTTC. Its protein product is CASRTGTSGGSLFF.